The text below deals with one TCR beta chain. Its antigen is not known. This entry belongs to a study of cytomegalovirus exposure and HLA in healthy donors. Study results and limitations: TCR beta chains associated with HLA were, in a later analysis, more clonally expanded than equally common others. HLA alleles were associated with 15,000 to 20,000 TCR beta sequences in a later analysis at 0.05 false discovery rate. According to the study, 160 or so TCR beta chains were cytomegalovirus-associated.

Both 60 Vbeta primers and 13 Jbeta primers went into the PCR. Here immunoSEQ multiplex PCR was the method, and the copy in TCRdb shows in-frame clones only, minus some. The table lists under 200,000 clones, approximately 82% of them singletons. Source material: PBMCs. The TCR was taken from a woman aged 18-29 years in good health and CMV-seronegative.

CDR3 coding DNA: TGCAGTGCCCCAGGGTGGGAGACCCAGTACTTC. Translated, it gives CSAPGWETQYF. The V gene is TRBV20-1, the J gene TRBJ2-5, with D possibly being TRBD1 (5 bases). Trimming removed 6 bases from V and 5 bases from J, with 10 bases in between. CDR1 DFQATT and CDR2 SNEGSKA come from the germline V gene (reference sequence). CDR3 length: 11 residues.